Following are 5 T cell receptor beta chains from one sample sequenced in a study of regulatory T cells in long-lasting Graves disease. The time point: persistent/refractory GD, antithyroid drugs over 5 years with positive TRAb. Extracted RNA from PBMCs served as the source of the TCR library. Through Arm-PCR of CDR3 regions and iRepertoire HTBI primers, TCR beta libraries were built. MiXCR, applied by TCRdb to the multiplex PCR reads, yields one record per CDR3 protein. The table records a few hundred thousand distinct CDR3 sequences, about 20% of them present only once. The sample consisted of peripheral blood mononuclear cells (PBMCs), taken when the disease was refractory, from a patient treated with antithyroid drugs. All receptors derive from a female donor with Graves disease.

The table lists this clonotype with a few counts. The rearrangement joins TRBV5-1 to TRBJ1-1; D possibly corresponds to TRBD1 (5 bases). The CDR3 runs 13 residues. Germline V gives CDR1 SGHRS, CDR2 YFSETQ. V was trimmed by 3 bases and J by 6 bases, leaving 12 bases between them. CDR3 amino acids: CASSSGTSPEAFF. The CDR3, as DNA: TGCGCCAGCAGCTCCGGGACCTCCCCTGAAGCTTTCTTT.

This clonotype was seen a single time. This may be a read error: a much more frequent sequence differs by one nucleotide. The J gene is TRBJ2-5, the V gene TRBV30, with 9 positions matching TRBD2. The germline V gene encodes CDR1 GTSNPN and CDR2 SVGIG (reference sequence). V trimming: 0 bases; J trimming: 4 bases; junction bases outside the gene matches: 3. CDR3 length equals 14 residues. CDR3 amino acids: CAWSVAAGGETQYF. The CDR3 bases are TGTGCCTGGAGTGTGGCAGCGGGGGGAGAGACCCAGTACTTC.

The chain employs TRBV14 and TRBJ2-7, with 7 bases matching TRBD2. Germline CDR1 SGHDN, CDR2 FVKESK. The CDR3 consists of 15 residues. J gave up 1 base and V 4 bases, and 7 bases lay outside the gene matches. CDR3 in amino acids: CASSPVAGASYEQYF. The CDR3 bases are TGTGCCAGCAGCCCGGTGGCGGGAGCGTCCTACGAGCAGTACTTC.

This clonotype was counted only a few times. This chain joins TRBV10-3 and TRBJ2-7, with 8 bases fitting TRBD2. Germline CDR1 and CDR2: ENHRY and SYGVKD. The J segment lost 4 bases and the V segment lost 6 bases, leaving 2 bases of the junction unmatched. CDR3 length: 12 amino acids. The CDR3 coding sequence is TGTGCCATCAGCCGGGGGGGGTACGAGCAGTACTTC. Its translation: CAISRGGYEQYF.

The J gene is TRBJ2-7, the V gene TRBV7-2; TRBD2 matches at 7 bases. CDR1 and CDR2 (germline): SGHTA, FQGNSA. The CDR3 has 17 residues. Trimming took 7 bases from V and 2 from J; bases not matched to a gene: 17. The CDR3 spells CASTSLEAGALTYEQYF. CDR3 coding DNA: TGTGCCAGCACCAGCTTAGAGGCGGGAGCCCTTACCTACGAGCAGTACTTC.